This is a list of T cell receptor beta chains from one sample in a study of response to subunit inactivated influenza vaccine. TCRdb itself ran the RT-PCR reads through MiXCR, one entry per CDR3 protein. The profile shows 550,000 to 800,000 distinct CDR3 sequences, approximately 15% of them singletons. The material was PBMCs from blood, obtained about 12 days after vaccination. The origin of the receptors is a middle-aged man who received an inactivated influenza vaccine. Each CDR3 is given with its conserved first and last residue. The order of the fields is clone size, D gene, J gene, V gene, CDR3 DNA, CDR3 protein. A D gene is named only where the DNA matches it firmly. Expanded clones are given a class, and other clones once, few, many or no size at all.

clone size: many
D gene: NA
J gene: TRBJ1-2
V gene: TRBV5-1
CDR3 DNA: TGCGCCAGCAGCCCGGAAAGTAGCTATGGCTACACCTTC
CDR3 protein: CASSPESSYGYTF

clone size: NA
D gene: NA
J gene: TRBJ1-2
V gene: TRBV4-2
CDR3 DNA: TGTGCCAGCAGCCAAGCCCTTAACTATGGCTACACCTTC
CDR3 protein: CASSQALNYGYTF

clone size: few
D gene: NA
J gene: TRBJ2-7
V gene: TRBV28
CDR3 DNA: TGTGCCAGCAGTGCCCACCTACGGGTGGCCCCATCCGAGCAGTACTTC
CDR3 protein: CASSAHLRVAPSEQYF

clone size: few
D gene: NA
J gene: TRBJ2-1
V gene: TRBV29-1
CDR3 DNA: TGCAGCGTTGAGGCTATGGTTTCCAATGAGCAGTTCTTC
CDR3 protein: CSVEAMVSNEQFF

clone size: NA
D gene: NA
J gene: TRBJ2-2
V gene: TRBV5-1
CDR3 DNA: TGCGCCAGCAGCCTCCGGGCTCCCACCGGGGAGCTGTTTTTT
CDR3 protein: CASSLRAPTGELFF

clone size: NA
D gene: TRBD1
J gene: TRBJ2-3
V gene: TRBV27
CDR3 DNA: TGTGCCAGCAGTTTAACAGTGACAGGGTCAGATACGCAGTATTTT
CDR3 protein: CASSLTVTGSDTQYF

clone size: few
D gene: TRBD2
J gene: TRBJ2-1
V gene: TRBV7-9
CDR3 DNA: TGTGCCAGCAGGCCTAGCGGTATTACCTCCTACAATGAGCAGTTCTTC
CDR3 protein: CASRPSGITSYNEQFF

clone size: NA
D gene: NA
J gene: TRBJ2-5
V gene: TRBV15
CDR3 DNA: TGTGCCACCAGCAGAGATCAGGCTACCCAAGAGACCCAGTACTTC
CDR3 protein: CATSRDQATQETQYF

clone size: few
D gene: NA
J gene: TRBJ1-3
V gene: TRBV12-3/TRBV12-4
CDR3 DNA: TGTGCCAGCAGTTTTTCGGGACCCGGAAACACCATATATTTT
CDR3 protein: CASSFSGPGNTIYF

clone size: NA
D gene: NA
J gene: TRBJ1-1
V gene: TRBV20-1
CDR3 DNA: TGCAGTGCTAGACCGGGGGCCTTTACAAACACTGAAGCTTTCTTT
CDR3 protein: CSARPGAFTNTEAFF

clone size: few
D gene: TRBD2
J gene: TRBJ2-5
V gene: TRBV20-1
CDR3 DNA: TGCAGTGCTAGAGATAACAAAGCTAGCGGGGGGCAAGAGACCCAGTACTTC
CDR3 protein: CSARDNKASGGQETQYF

clone size: few
D gene: TRBD1
J gene: TRBJ1-1
V gene: TRBV24-1
CDR3 DNA: TGTGCCACCAGTGATTTGTGGACAGGGGGCGAGGGTGTCACTGAAGCTTTCTTT
CDR3 protein: CATSDLWTGGEGVTEAFF

clone size: few
D gene: NA
J gene: TRBJ2-5
V gene: TRBV11-3
CDR3 DNA: TGTGCCAGCAGCCAAGGTCGTTGGGGGGCCCAAGAGACCCAGTACTTC
CDR3 protein: CASSQGRWGAQETQYF

clone size: few
D gene: NA
J gene: TRBJ1-2
V gene: TRBV6-1
CDR3 DNA: TGTGCCAGCAGGACCGGGACGGGGTATGGCTACACCTTC
CDR3 protein: CASRTGTGYGYTF

clone size: few
D gene: NA
J gene: TRBJ2-5
V gene: TRBV5-1
CDR3 DNA: TGCGCCAGCCGGGTTAGGGGGACCCAGTACTTC
CDR3 protein: CASRVRGTQYF

clone size: NA
D gene: TRBD1
J gene: TRBJ2-6
V gene: TRBV6-1
CDR3 DNA: TGTGCCAGCAGGCTCGAGACAGGGGGCACCGGGGCCAACGTCCTGACTTTC
CDR3 protein: CASRLETGGTGANVLTF

clone size: NA
D gene: TRBD2
J gene: TRBJ2-5
V gene: TRBV6-1
CDR3 DNA: TGTGCCAGCAGTGCACTAGCGGGAGCAGAGACCCAGTACTTC
CDR3 protein: CASSALAGAETQYF

clone size: NA
D gene: NA
J gene: TRBJ2-6
V gene: TRBV20-1
CDR3 DNA: TGCAGTGCTACAAGAGGGGTGTCTGGGGCCAACGTCCTGACTTTC
CDR3 protein: CSATRGVSGANVLTF

clone size: many
D gene: TRBD1
J gene: TRBJ1-1
V gene: TRBV4-1
CDR3 DNA: TGCGCCAGCAGCCACCATCCGACAGGGTTGAAAAACACTGAAGCTTTCTTT
CDR3 protein: CASSHHPTGLKNTEAFF

clone size: NA
D gene: NA
J gene: TRBJ2-1
V gene: TRBV14
CDR3 DNA: TGTGCCAGCAGCCAAGGAATCGGCGGTTCGAGGAATGAGCAGTTCTTC
CDR3 protein: CASSQGIGGSRNEQFF

clone size: few
D gene: NA
J gene: TRBJ2-1
V gene: TRBV2
CDR3 DNA: TGTGCCACCCCACGCACGAGGGAAGTCGATGAGCAGTTCTTC
CDR3 protein: CATPRTREVDEQFF

clone size: NA
D gene: TRBD2
J gene: TRBJ2-3
V gene: TRBV5-1
CDR3 DNA: TGCGCCAGCAGCTTGGCCTTGCGGGGGGACACAGATACGCAGTATTTT
CDR3 protein: CASSLALRGDTDTQYF

clone size: many
D gene: NA
J gene: TRBJ2-5
V gene: TRBV7-9
CDR3 DNA: TGTGCCAGCAGCCTCGGACCAGAGGAGACCCAGTACTTC
CDR3 protein: CASSLGPEETQYF